One and the same sample provided the 10 T cell receptor beta chains below, sequenced in a study of radiation and T cells in renal cell carcinoma. Treatment specified: treatment-naive control, cytoreductive nephrectomy. Here immunoSEQ multiplex PCR was the method, and the copy in TCRdb shows in-frame clones only, minus some. Here the sample spans about 8,400 clones, roughly 68% being singletons. The sample was tumor tissue, taken from a patient whose treatment was nephrectomy without radiotherapy. The receptors derive from a man in his 60s with renal cell carcinoma.

The chain recombines TRBV7-9 with TRBJ2-2; D is possibly TRBD2 (6 bases). The V end lost 4 bases, the J end lost 4 bases, and 13 bases lay between the germline ends. Germline CDR1 is SEHNR and CDR2 is FQNEAQ (reference sequence). The CDR3 is 15 amino acids. CDR3 sequence: CASSSRGKGTGELFF. In nucleotides, the CDR3 is TGTGCCAGCAGCTCCCGGGGGAAGGGCACCGGGGAGCTGTTTTTT.

This sequence joins TRBV18 and TRBJ2-1; 9 bases are shared with TRBD2. V was clipped by 5 bases and J by 7 bases; unmatched bases: 12. The CDR3 covers 16 residues. Germline values: CDR1 KGHSH, CDR2 LQKENI. The CDR3 loop is CASSGIHALAGNEQFF. CDR3 DNA: TGTGCCAGCTCAGGAATCCACGCGCTAGCGGGGAATGAGCAGTTCTTC.

V and J are TRBV5-1 and TRBJ2-5; D possibly corresponds to TRBD2 (5 bases). From germline, CDR1 is SGHRS and CDR2 YFSETQ. This CDR3 has 14 amino acids. V dropped 0 bases and J dropped 2 bases, with 8 bases sitting between them. This CDR3 reads CASSLGRVQETQYF. The CDR3 DNA reads as TGCGCCAGCAGCTTGGGGCGGGTGCAAGAGACCCAGTACTTC.

The J gene is TRBJ2-1, the V gene TRBV9, with TRBD2 matching 7 bases. Per germline, CDR1 SGDLS and CDR2 YYNGEE. The CDR3 runs 14 residues. V was clipped by 2 bases and J by 10 bases; unmatched bases: 9. CDR3 sequence reads: CASSVAGGGGEQFF. CDR3 coding DNA: TGTGCCAGCAGCGTGGCCGGCGGGGGAGGGGAGCAGTTCTTC.

This chain connects TRBV7-3 to TRBJ2-3, with D unclear. This CDR3 comprises 13 residues. With 8 bases removed from V and 3 bases from J, the gap between germline ends came to 12 bases. Per the germline V gene, CDR1 is SGHTA and CDR2 is FQGTGA. CDR3 sequence: CASSQDLTDTQYF. The CDR3 DNA reads as TGTGCCAGCTCCCAGGACCTTACAGATACGCAGTATTTT. Based on the CDR3 plus reference TRBV7-3 and TRBJ2-3, the full variable domain is GAGVSQTPSNKVTEKGKYVELRCDPISGHTALYWYRQSLGQGPEFLIYFQGTGAADDSGLPNDRFFAVRPEGSVSTLKIQRTERGDSAVYLCASSQDLTDTQYFGPGTRLTVL.

This clone was observed a few times. The chain is built from TRBV4-2 and TRBJ2-7; TRBD2 matches at 10 bases. V was pared by 0 bases and J by 0 bases, with 8 bases of the junction left unmatched. CDR1 and CDR2 (germline): LGHNA, YNFKEQ. The CDR3 is 18 residues long. The CDR3 region has the DNA TGTGCCAGCAGCCAAGATACGGCTAGCGGGGGAAGCTCCTACGAGCAGTACTTC. This codes for CASSQDTASGGSSYEQYF.

This clone was counted a single time. V gene TRBV6-1 combines with J gene TRBJ2-5; 13 bases map to TRBD2. Unmatched junction bases numbered 10, after V lost 4 bases and J lost 5 bases. This CDR3 spans 17 amino acids. CDR1 is MNHNS, CDR2 SASEGT, per germline. The CDR3 DNA sequence: TGTGCCAGCAGTGGACGGCTAACTAGCGGGGGGGGTGAGACCCAGTACTTC. This gives the protein CASSGRLTSGGGETQYF.

The gene calls are TRBV5-1 and TRBJ2-5, with no clear D. V shed 0 bases and J shed 2 bases, with 14 bases lying between them. The CDR3 runs 16 residues. CDR1 and CDR2 (germline): SGHRS, YFSETQ. The CDR3, as DNA: TGCGCCAGCAGCTTGGGTTCGGGTGGCCGGCAAGAGACCCAGTACTTC. Its protein is CASSLGSGGRQETQYF. Full variable domain (missing parts from reference TRBV5-1 and TRBJ2-5): KAGVTQTPRYLIKTRGQQVTLSCSPISGHRSVSWYQQTPGQGLQFLFEYFSETQRNKGNFPGRFSGRQFSNSRSEMNVSTLELGDSALYLCASSLGSGGRQETQYFGPGTRLLVL.

This clone is deemed large. This sequence joins TRBV19 and TRBJ1-5; D might be TRBD1 (5 bases). Germline-derived CDR1 and CDR2 are LNHDA and SQIVND (reference sequence). The CDR3 sequence is 13 residues long. V lost 1 base and J lost 4, with 5 bases in between. DNA of the CDR3: TGTGCCAGTAGTATAGGGGGGAATCAGCCCCAGCATTTT. As protein: CASSIGGNQPQHF. Variable domain in full (rest from reference TRBV19 and TRBJ1-5): DGGITQSPKYLFRKEGQNVTLSCEQNLNHDAMYWYRQDPGQGLRLIYYSQIVNDFQKGDIAEGYSVSREKKESFPLTVTSAQKNPTAFYLCASSIGGNQPQHFGDGTRLSIL.

As DNA, the CDR3 is TGCGCCAGCACTGACTGGGAGCGGGGTCATGAGCAGTTCTTC. Protein: CASTDWERGHEQFF. This chain joins TRBV5-1 and TRBJ2-1, with 7 bases fitting TRBD2. V was pared by 6 bases and J by 8 bases, with 11 bases of the junction left unmatched. Germline assignment: CDR1 SGHRS and CDR2 YFSETQ. This CDR3 contains 14 residues.